This T cell receptor beta chain was sequenced in a study of cytomegalovirus exposure and HLA in healthy donors. Study-wide results and limits: Sequencing likely caused a cluster of highly shared sequence variants. In vitro, a few CMV-associated chains proved specific for CMV antigens.

Trimming pared 3 bases from V and 5 bases from J, leaving 11 bases between. This CDR3 is built from 14 residues. Germline V gene data show CDR1 as SGHTA and CDR2 as FQGNSA. About this clone itself: Its target is not known.

The PCR ran on 60 Vbeta and 13 Jbeta primers. In the original processing: In a later analysis, some 11 million of about 80 million unique beta chains occurred in at least two donors. The protocol was immunoSEQ multiplex PCR, while the TCRdb copy is restricted to in-frame clones and leaves out a portion. D and trimming were read from the DNA, whereas the V and J calls and clone size are those reported in that table. Of some 150,000 clones in the sample, approximately 85% were seen once. What was sequenced was PBMCs. The receptor comes from a man aged 50-60 years in good health and CMV-seropositive. The rearrangement uses TRBV7-2 and TRBJ1-5; D call uncertain. The CDR3 loop reads CASSFSRRDQPQHF. CDR3 bases: TGTGCCAGCAGCTTCTCCCGACGGGATCAGCCCCAGCATTTT.